This record covers a single T cell receptor (beta chain). Its specific antigen is unknown. No per-base quality is available; no much larger clone lies one base away. The data originate from a study of cytomegalovirus exposure and HLA in healthy donors (dated by TCRdb to 2015 to 2018). Background on the whole study: A later analysis indicated that the roughly 120 validation repertoires were generated on the platform also employed for the approximately 700 repertoires of the first cohort. The aim of the study was to test whether cataloging public T cell receptors could identify signatures of past pathogen exposure. In addition to the first cohort of 666 subjects, a separate validation cohort of 120 different subjects was used. The study combined high-throughput TCR immunosequencing, statistical association of individual TCRs with disease status, and machine learning to predict cytomegalovirus infection status.

The research as a whole found: In the study, 164 TCR beta chains were listed as associated with cytomegalovirus. Across donors, most TCR sequences were observed very rarely, whereas some public TCRs were present in many individuals. Subsequent analysis determined that TCRs grouped into clusters in the first cohort also showed a tendency toward co-occurrence across the 130 or so validation repertoires, and approximately 94% of cluster scores exceeded 0. Three of the identified cytomegalovirus-associated TCR beta chains were confirmed in vitro to be specific for cytomegalovirus antigens. The authors suggested that the approach could potentially be extended to other disease states and immunological phenotypes. In both the original and validation cohorts, the classifier was reported to diagnose cytomegalovirus status with high specificity and sensitivity. The validation cohort had no HLA typing available for a later analysis, so co-occurrence within that cohort was assessed over all 120 or so repertoires.

Libraries were built with the immunoSEQ multiplex PCR assay. As for the original processing: A statistical classification framework was built to diagnose cytomegalovirus status from the catalog of TCR beta chain sequences. The source is immuneACCESS, and TCRdb retained only in-frame sequences with V and J called. Part of the clones is not carried over; for the studies checked, unresolved V genes explain less than half of this, and the remainder is unexplained. Clone size and V and J calls were adopted from that table, with D and trimming inferred from the DNA. The sample contains approximately 300,000 clones, 75% to 90% of them found a single time. The ten largest clones represent 0.7% to 0.85% of the sample. Separate from the roughly 700-subject first cohort, the validation cohort of about 130 subjects was the group to which the donors belonged. The material sequenced was PBMCs. The TCR originated in a woman between 18 and 29 years old in good health and CMV-seronegative.

The sequenced DNA: TGTGCCAGCAGCTTAGAACGTTGGCCCCCCACCCCCCCGGGGGGTTACTCCTACGAGCAGTACTTC. Its product reads: CASSLERWPPTPPGGYSYEQYF. The sequence is built from TRBV7-6 and TRBJ2-7, and 7 junctional nucleotides match TRBD2. Trimming accounts for 1 base at V and 0 bases at J, while the number of junction bases matched to no gene is 24. From cysteine to phenylalanine, the CDR3 is 22 amino acids long. Only the CDR3 DNA stays, 66 bases, in frame from base 1. The CDR1 and CDR2 encoded by the germline V gene are SGHVS and FNYEAQ.